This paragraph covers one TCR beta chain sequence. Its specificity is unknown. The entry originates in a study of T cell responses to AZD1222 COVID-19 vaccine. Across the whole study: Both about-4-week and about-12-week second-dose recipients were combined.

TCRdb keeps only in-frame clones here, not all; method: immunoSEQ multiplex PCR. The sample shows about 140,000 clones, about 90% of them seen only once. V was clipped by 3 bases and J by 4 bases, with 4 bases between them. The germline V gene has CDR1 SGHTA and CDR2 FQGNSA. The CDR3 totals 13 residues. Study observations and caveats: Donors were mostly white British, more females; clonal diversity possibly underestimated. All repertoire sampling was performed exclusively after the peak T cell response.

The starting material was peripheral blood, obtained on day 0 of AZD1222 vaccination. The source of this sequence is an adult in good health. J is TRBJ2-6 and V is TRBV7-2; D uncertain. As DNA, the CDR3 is TGTGCCAGCAGCTTTCGAGGGGCCAACGTCCTGACTTTC. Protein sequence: CASSFRGANVLTF.